A single sample gave rise to the 27 T cell receptor beta chains below, sequenced in a study of blood T cell repertoires in COVID-19. Measured with immunoSEQ multiplex PCR; TCRdb has only the in-frame clones, and not every one. The sample holds around 250,000 clones, approximately 90% seen once. Sequencing used PBMCs or T cells enriched from blood (not recorded which). The receptors were sampled from a man in his forties who had been exposed to COVID-19.

The CDR3 sequence: CASSLGITGQETQYF. The CDR3 DNA sequence: TGCGCCAGCAGCTTGGGAATCACAGGGCAAGAGACCCAGTACTTC. This chain joins TRBV5-1 and TRBJ2-5; the D gene is possibly TRBD1 (6 bases). This CDR3 contains 15 residues. Germline V CDR1 and CDR2: SGHRS, YFSETQ. Trimming removed 0 bases from V and 2 bases from J, with 11 bases in between.

V and J are TRBV5-4 and TRBJ2-4; TRBD1 aligns across 7 bases. The germline CDR1 and CDR2 sequences are SGHNT and YYREEE (reference sequence). The CDR3 extends over 15 amino acids. Trimming at V came to 0 bases and at J to 3 bases, leaving 3 bases not matched to a gene. CDR3 sequence reads: CASSLAGQVKNIQYF. CDR3 nucleotide sequence: TGTGCCAGCAGCTTGGCCGGACAGGTCAAAAACATTCAGTACTTC.

The CDR3 spells CASGAPGQGETQYF. Written as DNA, the CDR3 is TGTGCCAGCGGTGCCCCGGGACAGGGAGAGACCCAGTACTTC. V and J are TRBV5-6 and TRBJ2-5; 9 nucleotides match TRBD1. The germline V gene has CDR1 SGHDT and CDR2 YYEEEE. There are 14 residues in the CDR3. J gave up 4 bases and V 7 bases, and 8 bases lay outside the gene matches.

As concerns this clone: No DNA is shown, since the ends of the CDR3 on it are uncertain; the CDR3 is the one TCRdb lists. V usage is TRBV7-6 and J usage is TRBJ2-2; the table gives TRBD2 as D, unverified against the DNA. The CDR3 is 13 amino acids in total, end residues counted. Germline CDR1 reads SGHVS; CDR2 reads FNYEAQ. The CDR3 loop is CASSTSDTGELFF.

This chain uses TRBV20-1 with TRBJ2-7, with D uncertain. The V end was cut by 3 bases, the J end by 2 bases, with 11 bases between. This CDR3 is built from 13 residues. Per germline, CDR1 DFQATT and CDR2 SNEGSKA (reference sequence). CDR3 loop: CSASDGPTYEQYF. The CDR3 region has the DNA TGCAGTGCTAGTGACGGTCCAACCTACGAGCAGTACTTC.

This sequence joins TRBV11-2 and TRBJ1-1; TRBD1 might be the D (6 bases). This CDR3 region has 14 residues. Germline assignment: CDR1 SGHAT and CDR2 FQNNGV. V lost 0 bases and J 7 bases, leaving 12 bases between the germline ends. This chain's CDR3 is CASSLERGGGEAFF. The CDR3 DNA reads as TGTGCCAGCAGCTTAGAGAGGGGAGGGGGTGAAGCTTTCTTT.

The chain links TRBV28 to TRBJ2-1; D perhaps matches TRBD2 (6 bases). The CDR3 is made up of 13 amino acids. Germline-derived CDR1 and CDR2 are MDHEN and SYDVKM. Trimming took 4 bases from V and 9 from J, leaving 13 bases between them. CDR3 nucleotides: TGTGCCAGCAGTTCGCGGGGATCAGGTGAGCAGTTCTTC. Protein: CASSSRGSGEQFF.

This chain connects TRBV11-3 to TRBJ1-6; D may be TRBD1 (5 bases). This CDR3 comprises 15 residues. CDR1 SGHNT and CDR2 YENEEA come from the germline V gene. The V end was cut by 0 bases, the J end by 7 bases, with 10 bases between. In DNA, the CDR3 is TGTGCCAGCAGCTTAGAAGGGGAAGGGAATTCACCCCTCCACTTT. As protein: CASSLEGEGNSPLHF.

The rearrangement uses TRBV9 and TRBJ1-2; 12 bases are shared with TRBD1. This CDR3 is built from 18 residues. Germline loops: CDR1 SGDLS, CDR2 YYNGEE. The V segment lost 0 bases and the J segment 4 bases; nucleotides outside the gene matches: 10. The CDR3 DNA sequence: TGTGCCAGCAGCGTAGCACGGGACAGGGGGCGGTTTTCCTATGGCTACACCTTC. It translates to CASSVARDRGRFSYGYTF.

A few counts support this clone. The V and J genes are TRBV14 and TRBJ1-1; tentative D call: TRBD1 (5 bases). There are 15 residues in the CDR3. From germline, CDR1 is SGHDN and CDR2 FVKESK. Trimming took 0 bases from V and 1 from J, leaving 9 bases between them. The CDR3 sequence is CASSQDWGENTEAFF. The CDR3 DNA is TGTGCCAGCAGCCAAGATTGGGGGGAGAACACTGAAGCTTTCTTT.

The V call is TRBV29-1, the J call TRBJ2-2; TRBD1 matches 7 bases. The V and J ends lost 6 bases and 6 bases, in that order; junction bases with no gene match: 7. Germline values: CDR1 SQVTM, CDR2 ANQGSEA. The CDR3 length is 13 residues. This chain's CDR3 is CSVETGSPGELFF. The DNA of the CDR3 is TGCAGCGTGGAGACAGGGAGCCCCGGGGAGCTGTTTTTT.

This chain joins TRBV4-1 and TRBJ2-2, with 9 bases identical to TRBD2. CDR1 and CDR2 from the germline V gene are MGHRA and YSYEKL. Unmatched junction bases numbered 10, after V lost 4 bases and J lost 1 base. The CDR3 length is 18 residues. The CDR3 nucleotides read TGCGCCAGCAGCCTTCCTGGCGCGACTAGCGGGAACACCGGGGAGCTGTTTTTT. Its translation: CASSLPGATSGNTGELFF.

The V and J genes are TRBV12-5 and TRBJ1-1; 8 nucleotides align to TRBD1. Germline CDR1 is LGHNT and CDR2 is FRNRAP. The V and J ends lost 7 bases and 5 bases, in that order; junction bases with no gene match: 6. This CDR3 spans 13 amino acids. The CDR3 region is CASAGNRGTEAFF. CDR3 in DNA: TGTGCTAGTGCCGGAAACAGGGGGACTGAAGCTTTCTTT.

V is TRBV10-1 and J is TRBJ1-4; a possible D gene is TRBD1 (6 bases). The CDR3 loop spans 15 amino acids. Germline CDR1 is WNHNN and CDR2 is SYGVQD (reference sequence). Trimming removed 5 bases at V and 4 bases at J, with 14 bases between. Here the CDR3 reads CASSSRQVFNEKLFF. The CDR3 coding sequence is TGCGCCAGCAGTAGTAGACAGGTTTTTAATGAAAAACTGTTTTTT.

The chain combines TRBV5-4 with TRBJ2-2; the match to TRBD2 covers 14 bases. Germline values: CDR1 SGHNT, CDR2 YYREEE (reference sequence). With 4 bases clipped from V and 1 base from J, the junction kept 3 bases outside the gene matches. The CDR3 covers 17 residues. The CDR3 spells CASSPGLAGVNTGELFF. The CDR3 coding sequence is TGTGCCAGCAGCCCGGGACTAGCGGGAGTGAACACCGGGGAGCTGTTTTTT.

The V gene is TRBV9, the J gene TRBJ2-1; TRBD2 agrees at 11 bases. The CDR3 contains 16 residues. V was pared by 3 bases and J by 3 bases, with 5 bases of the junction left unmatched. Looked up from germline, CDR1 is SGDLS and CDR2 is YYNGEE. The CDR3, as DNA: TGTGCCAGCAGCGCTATAGCGGGAGGGGGCTACAATGAGCAGTTCTTC. Its translation: CASSAIAGGGYNEQFF.

The chain combines TRBV28 with TRBJ1-1, with TRBD1 matching 7 bases. With V trimmed by 5 bases and J by 5 bases, 8 bases remained unmatched. The germline CDR1 and CDR2 sequences are MDHEN and SYDVKM. The CDR3 is made up of 14 amino acids. In DNA, the CDR3 is TGTGCCAGCAGTACTACAGGGGCAAGGACTGAAGCTTTCTTT. Its translation is CASSTTGARTEAFF.

The genes are TRBV2 and TRBJ1-5; tentatively, D is TRBD1 (6 bases). This CDR3 contains 12 residues. Trimming cost V 6 bases and J 7 bases, with 10 bases left between them. The germline CDR1 and CDR2 sequences are SNHLY and FYNNEI. CDR3 residues: CASRARGQPQHF. The CDR3 DNA reads as TGTGCCAGCAGGGCCAGGGGCCAGCCCCAGCATTTT.

The chain links TRBV3-1 (or the pseudogene TRBV3-2) to TRBJ2-7, with D perhaps TRBD2 (5 bases). Germline V lookup: CDR1 LGHDT, CDR2 YNNKEL (reference sequence). Trimming pared 0 bases from V and 3 bases from J, leaving 12 bases between. The CDR3 is made up of 15 amino acids. The DNA of the CDR3 is TGTGCCAGCAGCCAAGACCGGGGTGCCAACTACGAGCAGTACTTC. It codes for CASSQDRGANYEQYF.

This clone was counted once. The J gene is TRBJ2-1, the V gene TRBV15; D not certain. The CDR3 sequence is 14 residues long. V dropped 0 bases and J dropped 3 bases, with 6 bases sitting between them. Germline V gives CDR1 LNHNV, CDR2 YYDKDF (reference sequence). The CDR3 protein is CATSRDRYYNEQFF. CDR3 nucleotide sequence: TGTGCCACCAGCAGAGATCGTTACTACAATGAGCAGTTCTTC.

The V gene is TRBV7-2, the J gene TRBJ1-1; a possible D gene is TRBD1 (5 bases). Germline-derived CDR1 and CDR2 are SGHTA and FQGNSA. Trimming shortened V by 5 bases and J by 1 base, and 8 bases separated the two germline ends. This CDR3 comprises 13 residues. This chain's CDR3 is CASSKQENTEAFF. Written as DNA, the CDR3 is TGTGCCAGCAGCAAACAGGAGAACACTGAAGCTTTCTTT.

J is TRBJ2-5 and V is TRBV12-3 or TRBV12-4; 7 bases agree with TRBD1. The V and J ends lost 6 bases and 5 bases, in that order; junction bases with no gene match: 3. The CDR3 runs to 12 residues. Here the CDR3 DNA reads TGTGCCAGCAGCCCCAGGGGGGAGACCCAGTACTTC. Encoded protein: CASSPRGETQYF.

The chain recombines TRBV18 with TRBJ1-5; no definite D call. This CDR3 has 14 residues. V shed 6 bases and J shed 0 bases, with 9 bases lying between them. Germline V lookup: CDR1 KGHSH, CDR2 LQKENI. The CDR3 loop is CASSPEYSNQPQHF. For the CDR3, the DNA is TGTGCCAGCTCTCCAGAGTATAGCAATCAGCCCCAGCATTTT.

About this clone itself: This CDR3 is also generated by other DNA sequences in the sample. The rearrangement joins TRBV13 to TRBJ2-3; maybe TRBD2 (5 bases). CDR1 is PRHDT, CDR2 FYEKMQ, per germline (reference sequence). Trimming removed 5 bases from V and 0 bases from J, with 9 bases in between. The CDR3 consists of 14 residues. In nucleotides, the CDR3 is TGTGCCAGCAGCCCGAGGGAGAGCACAGATACGCAGTATTTT. It specifies CASSPRESTDTQYF.

This clone was detected only once. The chain recombines TRBV11-2 with TRBJ1-1; no clear D gene. This CDR3 is 16 amino acids long. Trimming took 1 base from V and 2 from J, leaving 14 bases between them. Looked up from germline, CDR1 is SGHAT and CDR2 is FQNNGV. The DNA for the CDR3 is TGTGCCAGCAGCTTAGGGGCGCGGGGATTAAACACTGAAGCTTTCTTT. Translating gives CASSLGARGLNTEAFF.

This clone was seen more than once but under ten times. The chain joins TRBV3-1 (or the pseudogene TRBV3-2) to TRBJ2-3; 9 bases map to TRBD2. CDR1 is LGHDT, CDR2 YNNKEL, per germline (reference sequence). V was pared by 7 bases and J by 2 bases, with 7 bases of the junction left unmatched. The CDR3 length is 15 residues. The CDR3 is CASTPTSGSTDTQYF. In DNA form, the CDR3 reads TGTGCCAGCACGCCTACTAGCGGGTCCACAGATACGCAGTATTTT.

The genes are TRBV6-5 and TRBJ1-6, with 8 bases aligning to TRBD1. The germline CDR1 and CDR2 sequences are MNHEY and SVGAGI. V was pared by 2 bases and J by 7 bases, with 4 bases of the junction left unmatched. The CDR3 has 15 amino acids. Written as DNA, the CDR3 is TGTGCCAGCAGTTACGACGGGACAGGAAATTCACCCCTCCACTTT. Amino acid sequence: CASSYDGTGNSPLHF.